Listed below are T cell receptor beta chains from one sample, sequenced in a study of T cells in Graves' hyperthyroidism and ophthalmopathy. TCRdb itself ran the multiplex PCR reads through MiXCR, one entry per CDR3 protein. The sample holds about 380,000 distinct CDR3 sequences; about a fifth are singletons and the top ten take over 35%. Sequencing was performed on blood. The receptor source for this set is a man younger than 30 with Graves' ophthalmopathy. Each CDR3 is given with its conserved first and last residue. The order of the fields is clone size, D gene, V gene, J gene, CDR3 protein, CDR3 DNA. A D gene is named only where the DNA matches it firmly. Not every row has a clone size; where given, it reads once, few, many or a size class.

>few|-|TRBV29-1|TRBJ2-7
CSVRDILDEQYF
TGCAGCGTCCGGGACATTTTAGACGAGCAGTACTTC
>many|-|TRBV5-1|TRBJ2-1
CASSSGAGGSYNEQFF
TGCGCCAGCAGCTCAGGGGCCGGTGGGTCCTACAATGAGCAGTTCTTC
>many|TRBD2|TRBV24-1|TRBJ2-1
CATSDRERGPSYNEQFF
TGTGCCACCAGTGATCGTGAGCGGGGGCCCAGCTACAATGAGCAGTTCTTC
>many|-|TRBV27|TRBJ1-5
CASSPGGGSNQPQHF
TGTGCCAGCAGTCCGGGTGGGGGTAGCAATCAGCCCCAGCATTTT
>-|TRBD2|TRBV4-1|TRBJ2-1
CASSLGLAGGLRDYNEQFF
TGCGCCAGCAGCCTGGGACTAGCGGGGGGGCTGAGAGACTACAATGAGCAGTTCTTC
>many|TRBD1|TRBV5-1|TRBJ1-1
CASSALRGDTTEAFF
TGCGCCAGCAGCGCCCTCAGGGGGGACACCACTGAAGCTTTCTTT
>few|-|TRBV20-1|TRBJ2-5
CSADTGKWGQETQYF
TGCAGTGCTGACACAGGGAAATGGGGCCAAGAGACCCAGTACTTC
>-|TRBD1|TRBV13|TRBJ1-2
CASSLAGQAHGYTF
TGTGCCAGCAGCTTAGCGGGACAGGCACATGGCTACACCTTC
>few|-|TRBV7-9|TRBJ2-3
CASSPPAGWPDTQYF
TGTGCCAGCAGCCCCCCGGCGGGGTGGCCAGATACGCAGTATTTT
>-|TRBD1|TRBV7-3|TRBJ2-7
CASSLSKGTGSYEQYF
TGTGCCAGCAGCTTATCGAAAGGGACAGGGTCCTACGAGCAGTACTTC
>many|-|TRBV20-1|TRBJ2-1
CSAVSFSYNEQFF
TGCAGTGCGGTGAGCTTTTCCTACAATGAGCAGTTCTTC
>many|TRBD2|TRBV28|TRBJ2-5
CASNLAGGETQYF
TGTGCCAGCAACCTAGCGGGAGGGGAGACCCAGTACTTC
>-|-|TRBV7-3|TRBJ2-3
CASSAHSTDTQYF
TGTGCCAGCAGCGCTCACAGCACAGATACGCAGTATTTT
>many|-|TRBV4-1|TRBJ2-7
CASSQVRGLRYEQYF
TGCGCCAGCAGCCAAGTAAGGGGCCTGCGCTACGAGCAGTACTTC
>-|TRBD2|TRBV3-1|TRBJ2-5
CASSQSGLVGETQYF
TGTGCCAGCAGCCAATCGGGACTAGTTGGGGAGACCCAGTACTTC
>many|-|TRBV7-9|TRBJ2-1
CASSFPAGPNEQFF
TGTGCCAGCAGCTTTCCGGCGGGGCCCAATGAGCAGTTCTTC
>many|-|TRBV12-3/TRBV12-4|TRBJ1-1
CASSLANRAGNTEAFF
TGTGCCAGCAGTTTAGCGAACAGGGCTGGGAACACTGAAGCTTTCTTT
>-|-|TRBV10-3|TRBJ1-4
CAISESGASNEKLFF
TGTGCCATCAGTGAGTCGGGTGCATCTAATGAAAAACTGTTTTTT
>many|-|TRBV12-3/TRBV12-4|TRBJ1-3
CASSTTDNSGNTIYF
TGTGCCAGCAGTACCACGGACAACTCTGGAAACACCATATATTTT
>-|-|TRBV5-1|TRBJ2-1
CASSLAPPLNEQFF
TGCGCCAGCAGCTTGGCCCCCCCCTTAAATGAGCAGTTCTTC
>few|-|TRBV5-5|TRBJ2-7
CASTSGVSSYEQYF
TGTGCCAGCACCAGTGGAGTAAGCTCCTACGAGCAGTACTTC
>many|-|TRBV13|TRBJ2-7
CASSFGSADYEQYF
TGTGCCAGCAGCTTTGGTTCCGCCGACTACGAGCAGTACTTC
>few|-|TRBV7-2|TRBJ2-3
CASSFNSPGTDTQYF
TGTGCCAGCAGCTTTAATTCTCCTGGCACAGATACGCAGTATTTT